Presented here are 8 T cell receptor beta chains from one specimen sequenced in a study of T cell therapy after organ transplantation. As for time point: 4-8 weeks after completion of therapy. Profiling relied on immunoSEQ multiplex PCR, and the TCRdb table lists in-frame clones only, not all of them. The sample includes 15,000 to 20,000 clones, about four fifths of them seen just once. These receptors lack a known antigen. The sample in question was CD8+ T cells from blood, obtained after autologous CMV-specific T cell therapy. The receptors come from a human patient who had received a solid organ transplant and had CMV disease. Some T cells may possibly be graft donor cells.

This clone has more than one count but fewer than ten. The gene calls are TRBV7-8 and TRBJ1-1, with TRBD1 matching 7 bases. After removal of 0 bases from V and 4 bases from J, the junction contained 5 bases not matched to a gene. Looked up from germline, CDR1 is SGHVS and CDR2 is FQNEAQ. This CDR3 has 15 residues. CDR3 DNA sequence: TGTGCCAGCAGCTTAGCGGCAGGGGGTATCACTGAAGCTTTCTTT. Translation gives CASSLAAGGITEAFF.

The chain has TRBV19 and TRBJ2-7; D perhaps matches TRBD1 (5 bases). Germline-derived CDR1 and CDR2 are LNHDA and SQIVND (reference sequence). V dropped 8 bases and J dropped 2 bases, with 10 bases sitting between them. This CDR3 is 12 amino acids long. CDR3: CASGDRAYEQYF. CDR3 in DNA: TGTGCCAGTGGTGACAGAGCCTACGAGCAGTACTTC.

The chain employs TRBV27 and TRBJ1-5, with 10 bases identical to TRBD1. CDR1 is MNHEY and CDR2 is SMNVEV in the germline V gene (reference sequence). The V and J ends lost 2 bases and 6 bases, in that order; junction bases with no gene match: 4. The CDR3 has 15 amino acids. CDR3 DNA: TGTGCCAGCAGTTTACGACAGGGGGCAGGTCAGCCCCAGCATTTT. Translated, it gives CASSLRQGAGQPQHF.

CDR3 protein: CASSFGGTYNEQFF. The CDR3, as DNA: TGTGCCAGCAGTTTTGGTGGCACATACAATGAGCAGTTCTTC. The chain is built from TRBV27 and TRBJ2-1; D gene uncertain. Germline CDR1 MNHEY, CDR2 SMNVEV (reference sequence). The ends were cut back, 3 bases at V and 4 bases at J, with 10 bases in the middle. The CDR3 runs to 14 residues.

The chain joins TRBV7-2 to TRBJ2-3, with D perhaps matching TRBD1 (6 bases). This CDR3 comprises 13 residues. Between the trimmed V and J ends, which lost 8 bases and 2 bases, there was a span of 11 bases. The V gene's germline CDR1 is SGHTA and CDR2 FQGNSA. This chain's CDR3 is CASGRGYTDTQYF. The CDR3 DNA follows: TGTGCCAGCGGAAGGGGGTACACAGATACGCAGTATTTT.

The chain carries TRBV5-4 and TRBJ2-1, with 9 positions matching TRBD1. The V segment lost 6 bases and the J segment 5 bases; nucleotides outside the gene matches: 9. This CDR3 has 15 amino acids. Germline CDR1 is SGHNT and CDR2 is YYREEE (reference sequence). The CDR3 spells CASNSDRGEDNEQFF. The CDR3 DNA follows: TGTGCCAGCAACTCGGACAGGGGAGAGGACAATGAGCAGTTCTTC.

The V call is TRBV6-5, the J call TRBJ1-5, with 8 bases identical to TRBD1. The CDR3 contains 15 residues. Germline CDR1 reads MNHEY; CDR2 reads SVGAGI. J was trimmed by 5 bases and V by 2 bases; bases with no gene match: 5. This CDR3 is CASSYGQGWDQPQHF. CDR3 DNA: TGTGCCAGCAGTTACGGACAGGGTTGGGATCAGCCCCAGCATTTT.

V is TRBV21-1 and J is TRBJ2-7; the table's D call, TRBD1, was not checked against the DNA. TRBV21-1 is annotated as a pseudogene. This CDR3 region has 13 residues. CDR3 protein: CASTTQAYYEQYF. DNA of the CDR3: TGTGCCAGCACCACACAGGCTTACTACGAGCAGTACTTC.